The rows below give T cell receptor beta chains drawn from one sample of a study of blood T cell repertoires in COVID-19. Clones were sequenced by immunoSEQ multiplex PCR, and TCRdb holds only the in-frame ones, with some missing. The table records tens of thousands of clones, roughly four fifths of them present only once. Sequencing input: peripheral blood. All receptors derive from a man aged 55 to 70 with acute or convalescent COVID-19. CDR3s include the opening cysteine and the closing phenylalanine or tryptophan. Some rows have no size entry. The others give once, few or many, or a class for an expanded clone.

V: TRBV6-1; size: -; J: TRBJ1-6; CDR3: CASSDPYNSPLHF
V: TRBV28; size: -; J: TRBJ1-6; CDR3: CASSLSNSPLHF
V: TRBV19; size: -; J: TRBJ1-2; CDR3: CASKGTERNYGYTF
V: TRBV7-2; size: few; J: TRBJ1-4; CDR3: CASSSTVEGEKLFF
V: TRBV5-1; size: -; J: TRBJ2-1; CDR3: CASREVGGSSYNEQFF
V: TRBV10-3; size: once; J: TRBJ2-3; CDR3: CAISDPTSDTDTQYF
V: TRBV19; size: -; J: TRBJ1-3; CDR3: CASRPHQARGNTIYF
V: TRBV25-1; size: -; J: TRBJ1-2; CDR3: CASSDAREGVGGYTF
V: TRBV5-1; size: -; J: TRBJ2-5; CDR3: CASSKGQGKETQYF
V: TRBV2; size: -; J: TRBJ2-2; CDR3: CASRRDLTGTGELFF
V: TRBV6-1; size: few; J: TRBJ1-2; CDR3: CASSDVEAGAYGYTF
V: TRBV6-2/TRBV6-3; size: -; J: TRBJ2-3; CDR3: CASSKSPDTQYF
V: TRBV7-9; size: once; J: TRBJ2-3; CDR3: CASSLGRGPPYF
V: TRBV7-2; size: -; J: TRBJ2-5; CDR3: CASSSRQGRETQYF
V: TRBV4-3; size: -; J: TRBJ2-2; CDR3: CASSRYQQGPGELFF
V: TRBV19; size: -; J: TRBJ2-2; CDR3: CASGTQWPGELFF
V: TRBV5-6; size: -; J: TRBJ1-1; CDR3: CASSDPRTEVEAFF
V: TRBV7-2; size: -; J: TRBJ2-3; CDR3: CASSQEGLNADTQYF
V: TRBV7-2; size: -; J: TRBJ1-1; CDR3: CASSPQQGASTEAFF
V: TRBV19; size: few; J: TRBJ2-7; CDR3: CASSSRSEQYF
V: TRBV6-5; size: -; J: TRBJ1-4; CDR3: CASRGTVKKLFF
V: TRBV18; size: few; J: TRBJ1-2; CDR3: CASSPTARDGYTF
V: TRBV7-2; size: -; J: TRBJ2-3; CDR3: CASSLLGTSGATDTQYF
V: TRBV19; size: -; J: TRBJ2-7; CDR3: CASSKGRQGTYEQYF
V: TRBV7-2; size: -; J: TRBJ2-5; CDR3: CASSSPAGPVETQYF
V: TRBV25-1; size: once; J: TRBJ1-2; CDR3: CASAGQDYGYTF
V: TRBV28; size: -; J: TRBJ2-7; CDR3: CASSPYTRLAGVILDF
V: TRBV6-6; size: -; J: TRBJ1-6; CDR3: CASIRGETYNSPLHF
V: TRBV6-2/TRBV6-3; size: -; J: TRBJ2-7; CDR3: CASSRDFYEQYF
V: TRBV6-5; size: -; J: TRBJ2-1; CDR3: CASSSRRGQSYNEQFF
V: TRBV5-4; size: -; J: TRBJ1-2; CDR3: CASSLPDSRAYGYTF
V: TRBV7-3; size: -; J: TRBJ2-3; CDR3: CASSWGGTDTQYF